These 22 T cell receptor beta chains were sequenced from one sample in a study of T cells in Graves' hyperthyroidism and ophthalmopathy. RNA transcripts were the template for amplifying TCR beta CDR3 regions. HTBI primers were used for first-round RT-PCR of the TCR CDR3. In TCRdb, the multiplex PCR reads were re-called with MiXCR into one record per CDR3 protein. Of some 500,000 distinct CDR3 sequences listed, roughly 16% are singletons. Sequenced input: blood. The receptors here all came from a woman under 40 with Graves' ophthalmopathy.

This clonotype was seen at least ten times. Written as DNA, the CDR3 is TGTGCCACCAGTGATCCTAGCGGGAGCACAAGGGATACGCAGTATTTT. It is translated as CATSDPSGSTRDTQYF. The J gene is TRBJ2-3, the V gene TRBV24-1; 10 nucleotides agree with TRBD2. With V trimmed by 3 bases and J by 6 bases, 8 bases remained unmatched. The CDR3 has 16 amino acids. The germline V gene encodes CDR1 KGHDR and CDR2 SFDVKD.

This clonotype was observed at least ten times. The chain has TRBV29-1 and TRBJ2-3; the match to TRBD1 covers 7 bases. The length of the CDR3 is 12 residues. Per the germline V gene, CDR1 is SQVTM and CDR2 is ANQGSEA. The junction had 1 base not matched to a gene; V was cut back by 2 bases and J by 5 bases. CDR3 bases: TGCAGCGTTGAATGGGACAGAGATACGCAGTATTTT. This gives the protein CSVEWDRDTQYF.

Ten or more counts support this clonotype. This chain links TRBV2 with TRBJ2-3; D uncertain. The germline V and J ends were trimmed by 4 bases and 5 bases, with 13 bases remaining between them. Germline V gene lookup returns CDR1 SNHLY and CDR2 FYNNEI. This CDR3 comprises 14 residues. In DNA, the CDR3 is TGTGCCAGCAGTGTCCACCAAACGGAAGATACGCAGTATTTT. Translating it yields CASSVHQTEDTQYF. Using reference TRBV2 and TRBJ2-3 for the parts outside the CDR3, the full variable domain is EPEVTQTPSHQVTQMGQEVILRCVPISNHLYFYWYRQILGQKVEFLVSFYNNEISEKSEIFDDQFSVERPDGSNFTLKIRSTKLEDSAMYFCASSVHQTEDTQYFGPGTRLTVL.

V and J are TRBV15 and TRBJ2-2; 8 nucleotides align to TRBD1. Germline V gene data show CDR1 as LNHNV and CDR2 as YYDKDF (reference sequence). Unmatched junction bases numbered 11, after V lost 5 bases and J lost 9 bases. The CDR3 spans 15 residues. The CDR3 spells CATSLSTGVLRELFF. The CDR3, as DNA: TGTGCCACCAGCCTGTCGACAGGGGTTTTAAGGGAGCTGTTTTTT. Full variable domain (missing parts from reference TRBV15 and TRBJ2-2): DAMVIQNPRYQVTQFGKPVTLSCSQTLNHNVMYWYQQKSSQAPKLLFHYYDKDFNNEADTPDNFQSRRPNTSFCFLDIRSPGLGDTAMYLCATSLSTGVLRELFFGEGSRLTVL.

In its sample, this clonotype was seen a few times. CDR3 loop: CASSQRQGPSRYF. The CDR3, as DNA: TGTGCCAGCTCTCAGAGACAGGGGCCCTCAAGGTATTTT. The J gene is TRBJ2-3, the V gene TRBV18; the match to TRBD1 covers 8 bases. Germline V gene lookup returns CDR1 KGHSH and CDR2 LQKENI. V trimming: 6 bases; J trimming: 14 bases; junction bases outside the gene matches: 13. The CDR3 runs 13 residues.

In the case of this clonotype: With a much larger clone just one base away, this may be a read error. This chain connects TRBV11-3 to TRBJ2-1; 7 bases are a match to TRBD2. The DNA matches TRBJ2-7 better at its end, which makes the J call doubtful. The CDR3 is 16 residues long. Germline V gene lookup returns CDR1 SGHNT and CDR2 YENEEA. The CDR3 here is CASSEERTRDWNEQYF. The CDR3 nucleotides are TGTGCCAGCAGCGAGGAAAGGACTAGGGATTGGAATGAGCAGTACTTC.

This chain connects TRBV28 to TRBJ2-7, with TRBD1 matching over 9 bases. This CDR3 region has 17 residues. CDR1 is MDHEN and CDR2 is SYDVKM in the germline V gene. The V and J ends lost 3 bases and 3 bases, in that order; junction bases with no gene match: 12. The CDR3 region is CASSFGAGTGRLYEQYF. The CDR3 bases are TGTGCCAGCAGTTTCGGCGCTGGGACAGGGCGGCTCTACGAGCAGTACTTC.

This clonotype was detected many times. V gene TRBV11-2 combines with J gene TRBJ2-5; D is unclear. The germline gives CDR1 SGHAT, CDR2 FQNNGV. The CDR3 length is 15 residues. Between the trimmed V and J ends, which lost 5 bases and 1 base, there was a span of 14 bases. In DNA form, the CDR3 reads TGTGCCAGCAGCCAAATACCCGCAAGCCAAGAGACCCAGTACTTC. Its translation: CASSQIPASQETQYF. Full variable domain (remainder filled in from reference TRBV11-2 and TRBJ2-5): EAGVAQSPRYKIIEKRQSVAFWCNPISGHATLYWYQQILGQGPKLLIQFQNNGVVDDSQLPKDRFSAERLKGVDSTLKIQPAKLEDSAVYLCASSQIPASQETQYFGPGTRLLVL.

This sequence joins TRBV9 and TRBJ1-6; tentatively, D is TRBD1 (5 bases). The V gene lost 0 bases and the J gene lost 4 bases, with 8 bases spanning the gap. Germline V gives CDR1 SGDLS, CDR2 YYNGEE. CDR3 size: 15 residues. In DNA form, the CDR3 reads TGTGCCAGCAGCGTAGAAACAGGTTATAATTCACCCCTCCACTTT. This encodes CASSVETGYNSPLHF.

The chain has TRBV6-2 or TRBV6-3 and TRBJ2-7; TRBD2 matches 10 bases. The germline V gene has CDR1 MNHEY and CDR2 SVGEGT. With 6 bases clipped from V and 0 bases from J, the junction kept 5 bases outside the gene matches. This CDR3 has 15 amino acids. The CDR3 nucleotides are TGTGCCAGCAGCCAGAGCGGGAGGGCCTCCTACGAGCAGTACTTC. Translated, it gives CASSQSGRASYEQYF.

The chain couples TRBV7-3 to TRBJ1-2; no clear D gene. V lost 1 base to trimming and J lost 0 bases, with 12 bases between them. The germline gives CDR1 SGHTA, CDR2 FQGTGA. The CDR3 is 16 amino acids. The CDR3 spells CASSLKRVNPNYGYTF. The CDR3 DNA follows: TGTGCCAGCAGCTTAAAGCGGGTTAATCCTAACTATGGCTACACCTTC.

The chain joins TRBV5-6 to TRBJ2-7, with 7 bases identical to TRBD2. Germline V gives CDR1 SGHDT, CDR2 YYEEEE. The ends lost 6 bases at V and 2 bases at J; junction bases unmatched: 8. The CDR3 contains 14 residues. The CDR3 nucleotides are TGTGCCAGCAACGTGCGCGGGAGCCCCTACGAGCAGTACTTC. This sequence encodes CASNVRGSPYEQYF.

This clonotype was counted between two and nine times. The J gene is TRBJ2-1, the V gene TRBV5-1; 9 nucleotides align to TRBD2. The CDR3 has 15 amino acids. The junction had 6 bases not matched to a gene; V was cut back by 7 bases and J by 1 base. CDR1 and CDR2 (germline): SGHRS, YFSETQ. The CDR3: CASSQREVSYNEQFF. CDR3 coding DNA: TGCGCCAGCTCGCAGCGGGAGGTTTCCTACAATGAGCAGTTCTTC.

This clonotype was observed at least ten times. This rearrangement joins TRBV20-1 to TRBJ2-7, with D perhaps TRBD1 or TRBD2 (7 bases each). In germline, CDR1 is DFQATT, CDR2 SNEGSKA (reference sequence). This CDR3 has 14 amino acids. Trimming left V 3 bases short and J 4 bases short, with 16 bases between. CDR3 in DNA: TGCAGTGCTAGGGAGGGGGAGGGGGCTTACGAGCAGTACTTC. Translating gives CSAREGEGAYEQYF.

This clonotype has just a few counts. V gene TRBV20-1 combines with J gene TRBJ1-6; the match to TRBD1 covers 7 bases. Germline trimming cut 2 bases from V and 7 bases from J; bases unmatched to any gene: 8. CDR1 and CDR2 (germline): DFQATT, SNEGSKA (reference sequence). The CDR3 totals 15 residues. In DNA, the CDR3 is TGCAGTGCTAGATGGGGGACAGATACCAATTCACCCCTCCACTTT. Residues: CSARWGTDTNSPLHF.

This clonotype turned up a few times. The chain employs TRBV28 and TRBJ2-7; the D call may be TRBD1 or TRBD2 (7 bases each). With 6 bases removed from V and 8 bases from J, the gap between germline ends came to 17 bases. The CDR3 extends over 13 amino acids. CDR1 is MDHEN and CDR2 is SYDVKM in the germline V gene. The CDR3 is CASRQGGDYKQYF. The CDR3 DNA sequence: TGTGCCAGCAGGCAGGGGGGGGATTACAAGCAGTACTTC.

This clonotype was found a few times. CDR3 DNA sequence: TGTGCCAGCAGCTTATCTCAGATCTCCTACGAGCAGTACTTC. Encoded protein: CASSLSQISYEQYF. The chain is built from TRBV7-7 and TRBJ2-7; D remains ambiguous. CDR1 and CDR2 (germline): SSHAT, FNYEAQ (reference sequence). The V end was cut by 2 bases, the J end by 0 bases, with 8 bases between. The CDR3 contains 14 residues.

This clonotype was counted many times. This chain links TRBV11-2 with TRBJ2-5, with D tentatively TRBD2 (6 bases). The CDR3 contains 14 residues. The V and J ends lost 5 bases and 9 bases respectively, with 19 bases between them. Germline-derived CDR1 and CDR2 are SGHAT and FQNNGV. CDR3 sequence reads: CASSLYASSGAQYF. The CDR3 nucleotides are TGTGCCAGCAGCCTATATGCCTCGTCGGGGGCCCAGTACTTC.

This clonotype was seen more than once but under ten times. This chain links TRBV12-3 or TRBV12-4 with TRBJ2-5; weak D call: TRBD2 (5 bases). V was pared by 5 bases and J by 1 base, with 14 bases between. The length of the CDR3 is 15 residues. CDR3 sequence (DNA): TGTGCCAGCAGTCCCCCCGGGGTCCCCCAAGAGACCCAGTACTTC. Its translation is CASSPPGVPQETQYF.

This clonotype showed up many times. The chain recombines TRBV2 with TRBJ1-1; D remains ambiguous. The CDR3 has 12 residues. Trimming took 8 bases from V and 6 from J, leaving 13 bases between them. CDR1 SNHLY and CDR2 FYNNEI come from the germline V gene. CDR3 residues: CASSVDGSEAFF. CDR3 coding DNA: TGTGCCAGCTCCGTTGACGGTTCTGAAGCTTTCTTT.

This clonotype was found a few times. The rearrangement links TRBV19 to TRBJ2-1; the match to TRBD2 covers 15 bases. The ends lost 6 bases at V and 9 bases at J; junction bases unmatched: 6. From germline, CDR1 is LNHDA and CDR2 SQIVND (reference sequence). CDR3 size: 15 residues. CDR3 region: CASRRPGLAGGEQFF. CDR3 DNA sequence: TGTGCCAGTAGGAGACCGGGACTAGCGGGAGGTGAGCAGTTCTTC.

This clonotype was seen ten or more times. Written as DNA, the CDR3 is TGTGCCAGCAGCTTGAGGGGTACGCAGTATTTT. This gives the protein CASSLRGTQYF. The chain combines TRBV11-1 with TRBJ2-5; D may be TRBD1 or TRBD2 (5 bases each). The last part of the DNA fits TRBJ2-3 better; the J call may be wrong. The CDR3 is made up of 11 amino acids. The V gene's germline CDR1 is SGHAT and CDR2 FQDESV (reference sequence).